A selection of T cell receptor beta chains follows, all from one sample in a study of Ad26.COV2.S vaccination and SARS-CoV-2 variants. The data were produced by immunoSEQ multiplex PCR, yet TCRdb's version contains in-frame clones alone and is incomplete. This table has 300,000 to 400,000 clones, 80% to 90% appearing once. Sequenced material: peripheral blood, taken in a trial of Ad26.COV2.S vaccine versus placebo. The receptors were gathered from a person between 18 and 59 years old who received the Ad26.COV2.S COVID-19 vaccine or a placebo. CDR3s include the opening cysteine and the closing phenylalanine or tryptophan. The D gene is left open where the match is weak. Only part of the rows carry a size: once, few, many, or a class if the clone is expanded.

v_gene: TRBV19
d_gene: TRBD1
j_gene: TRBJ2-6
abundance: NA
CDR3nt: TGTGCCAGTAGTATATCTGGACAGGAAAGCTCTGGGGCCAACGTCCTGACTTTC
CDR3aa: CASSISGQESSGANVLTF

v_gene: TRBV6-6
d_gene: NA
j_gene: TRBJ2-7
abundance: NA
CDR3nt: TGTGCCAGCAGCCCCCAGGGGGAGCAGTACTTC
CDR3aa: CASSPQGEQYF

v_gene: TRBV5-6
d_gene: NA
j_gene: TRBJ2-5
abundance: NA
CDR3nt: TGTGCCAGCAGCTATCCTCCAAGCGGAACGAGGGGAGAGACCCAGTACTTC
CDR3aa: CASSYPPSGTRGETQYF

v_gene: TRBV2
d_gene: TRBD1
j_gene: TRBJ1-1
abundance: NA
CDR3nt: TGTGCCAGCAGGATACAGGGGATGCACACTGAAGCTTTCTTT
CDR3aa: CASRIQGMHTEAFF

v_gene: TRBV9
d_gene: NA
j_gene: TRBJ2-2
abundance: NA
CDR3nt: TGTGCCAGCAGCGCCACTACCGCGAACACCGGGGAGCTGTTTTTT
CDR3aa: CASSATTANTGELFF

v_gene: TRBV20-1
d_gene: NA
j_gene: TRBJ1-1
abundance: NA
CDR3nt: TGCAGAGCTACGGAGAACACTGAAGCTTTCTTT
CDR3aa: CRATENTEAFF

v_gene: TRBV4-1
d_gene: NA
j_gene: TRBJ2-3
abundance: NA
CDR3nt: TGCGCCAGCAGCCAAGATCATGGGGCCTCTGCAGATACGCAGTATTTT
CDR3aa: CASSQDHGASADTQYF

v_gene: TRBV7-9
d_gene: NA
j_gene: TRBJ1-1
abundance: NA
CDR3nt: TGTGCCAGCGGCCCCTCGGGGGTGAACACTGAAGCTTTCTTT
CDR3aa: CASGPSGVNTEAFF

v_gene: TRBV30
d_gene: NA
j_gene: TRBJ1-4
abundance: NA
CDR3nt: TGTGCCTGGAGTGGTGGGACAACCGGCGATGAAAAACTGTTTTTT
CDR3aa: CAWSGGTTGDEKLFF

v_gene: TRBV7-2
d_gene: NA
j_gene: TRBJ1-5
abundance: once
CDR3nt: TGTGCCAGCAGCTTGTGGGGAAACGCAAATCAGCCCCAGCATTTT
CDR3aa: CASSLWGNANQPQHF

v_gene: TRBV6-6
d_gene: NA
j_gene: TRBJ1-1
abundance: NA
CDR3nt: TGTGCCAGCAGTTACTCGAAGGCATTTGTAGCTTTCTTT
CDR3aa: CASSYSKAFVAFF

v_gene: TRBV6-6
d_gene: NA
j_gene: TRBJ1-4
abundance: once
CDR3nt: TGTGCCAGCAGTTATCGGCGCCCGGATGAAAAACTGTTTTTT
CDR3aa: CASSYRRPDEKLFF

v_gene: TRBV14
d_gene: NA
j_gene: TRBJ2-5
abundance: NA
CDR3nt: TGTGCCAGCAGCCAAGATCACAGACTTGAGACCCAGTACTTC
CDR3aa: CASSQDHRLETQYF

v_gene: TRBV5-4
d_gene: TRBD1
j_gene: TRBJ2-7
abundance: once
CDR3nt: TGTGCCACCGGGACAGGGAAATACGAGCAGTACTTC
CDR3aa: CATGTGKYEQYF

v_gene: TRBV20-1
d_gene: TRBD1
j_gene: TRBJ2-7
abundance: NA
CDR3nt: TGCAGTGCTAGTCCCGGGACAGGGGGCTACGAGCAGTACTTC
CDR3aa: CSASPGTGGYEQYF

v_gene: TRBV4-3
d_gene: TRBD2
j_gene: TRBJ2-3
abundance: NA
CDR3nt: TGCGCCAGCAGCCAGGGTCGGAGCGGGGGGCGGGGGGATACGCAGTATTTT
CDR3aa: CASSQGRSGGRGDTQYF

v_gene: TRBV30
d_gene: TRBD1
j_gene: TRBJ1-2
abundance: NA
CDR3nt: TGTGCCTGGAGGAGACAGGGGGCCGGGGATGGCTACACCTTC
CDR3aa: CAWRRQGAGDGYTF

v_gene: TRBV14
d_gene: NA
j_gene: TRBJ2-5
abundance: NA
CDR3nt: TGTGCCAGCTCTGCCCTGCGGGAGACCCAGTACTTC
CDR3aa: CASSALRETQYF

v_gene: TRBV20-1
d_gene: NA
j_gene: TRBJ2-7
abundance: NA
CDR3nt: TGCAGTGCTAGTCGACTAGGGCCGTACGAGCAGTACTTC
CDR3aa: CSASRLGPYEQYF

v_gene: TRBV30
d_gene: NA
j_gene: TRBJ2-5
abundance: NA
CDR3nt: TGTGCCTGGAGTGTCTGGACCAGCCAAGAGACCCAGTACTTC
CDR3aa: CAWSVWTSQETQYF

v_gene: TRBV7-8
d_gene: TRBD2
j_gene: TRBJ2-5
abundance: NA
CDR3nt: TGTGCCAGCAGCTTGCGGCGGGGGGCCTCCCCGCACCAAGAGACCCAGTACTTC
CDR3aa: CASSLRRGASPHQETQYF

v_gene: TRBV2
d_gene: NA
j_gene: TRBJ2-3
abundance: NA
CDR3nt: TGTGCCAGCAGAGATACAGGGTCTCGCACAGATACGCAGTATTTT
CDR3aa: CASRDTGSRTDTQYF